Below, 32 T cell receptor beta chains from the same sample are listed, as sequenced in a study of blood T cell repertoires in COVID-19. The table came from immunoSEQ multiplex PCR; TCRdb's copy has only in-frame clones and leaves some out. The profile covers about 160,000 clones, with about three quarters appearing a single time and approximately 2.6% taken by the ten largest. The sequenced sample was peripheral blood. These receptors all come from a man in his sixties or seventies with acute or convalescent COVID-19.

The chain combines TRBV25-1 with TRBJ2-2, with 9 positions matching TRBD1. The germline V gene encodes CDR1 MGHDK and CDR2 SYGVNS. The CDR3 is made up of 14 amino acids. The V segment lost 7 bases and the J segment 5 bases; nucleotides outside the gene matches: 5. In DNA, the CDR3 is TGTGCCAGCAAGGGACAGGGTAGGACCGGGGAGCTGTTTTTT. Translation gives CASKGQGRTGELFF.

The chain couples TRBV11-2 to TRBJ2-1, with D possibly matching TRBD1 (6 bases). Deletions cut 1 base from V and 0 bases from J, with 10 bases between. Germline-derived CDR1 and CDR2 are SGHAT and FQNNGV. The CDR3 runs to 16 residues. CDR3 in DNA: TGTGCCAGCAGCTTAGGCAGGGGTTTCTCCTACAATGAGCAGTTCTTC. It translates to CASSLGRGFSYNEQFF. The whole variable domain, filled in from reference TRBV11-2 and TRBJ2-1, reads EAGVAQSPRYKIIEKRQSVAFWCNPISGHATLYWYQQILGQGPKLLIQFQNNGVVDDSQLPKDRFSAERLKGVDSTLKIQPAKLEDSAVYLCASSLGRGFSYNEQFFGPGTRLTVL.

This clone has just a few counts. The chain combines TRBV6-6 with TRBJ1-2; a weak D match, TRBD1 (6 bases). Trimming took off 5 bases at V and 3 bases at J, with 10 bases between the two ends. Germline CDR1 is MNHNY and CDR2 is SVGAGI (reference sequence). The CDR3 is 13 residues long. CDR3 nucleotide sequence: TGTGCCAGCAGTAGGACAGAGGACTATGGCTACACCTTC. It yields the protein CASSRTEDYGYTF.

The chain uses TRBV6-5 and TRBJ2-5; tentatively, D is TRBD1 (5 bases). Trimming removed 6 bases from V and 1 base from J, with 12 bases in between. The CDR3 sequence is 14 residues long. Germline V gene sequence: CDR1 MNHEY, CDR2 SVGAGI. CDR3 nucleotides: TGTGCCAGCAGAGCTGACAGTCTCCAAGAGACCCAGTACTTC. Translated, it gives CASRADSLQETQYF.

A few counts support this clone. The V call is TRBV7-9, the J call TRBJ2-1, with a possible D match to TRBD2 (6 bases). The V end lost 1 base, the J end lost 5 bases, and 12 bases lay between the germline ends. Germline assignment: CDR1 SEHNR and CDR2 FQNEAQ (reference sequence). This CDR3 is 15 amino acids long. CDR3 loop: CASSLGGAAHNEQFF. The DNA of the CDR3 is TGTGCCAGCAGCTTAGGCGGGGCGGCCCACAATGAGCAGTTCTTC.

The CDR3 protein is CASSFLAGVQETQYF. Here the CDR3 DNA reads TGTGCCAGCAGTTTCCTAGCGGGGGTTCAAGAGACCCAGTACTTC. This chain uses TRBV3-1 (or the pseudogene TRBV3-2) with TRBJ2-5; 10 nucleotides align to TRBD2. The CDR3 is made up of 15 amino acids. Germline CDR1 reads LGHDT; CDR2 reads YNNKEL (reference sequence). With V trimmed by 6 bases and J by 2 bases, 6 bases remained unmatched.

This chain links TRBV7-8 with TRBJ1-2; the D gene is possibly TRBD1 (5 bases). The CDR3 runs 14 residues. Deletions cut 1 base from V and 4 bases from J, with 10 bases between. CDR1 and CDR2 (germline): SGHVS, FQNEAQ. CDR3 in DNA: TGTGCCAGCAGCTTAGACGGGGGTGGCTATGGCTACACCTTC. It yields the protein CASSLDGGGYGYTF.

This clone was detected a few times. The rearrangement uses TRBV6-1 and TRBJ2-2; D is undetermined. In germline, CDR1 is MNHNS, CDR2 SASEGT. The CDR3 extends over 17 amino acids. V lost 2 bases and J 0 bases, leaving 13 bases between the germline ends. The CDR3 sequence: CASSENLGFANTGELFF. In nucleotides, the CDR3 is TGTGCCAGCAGTGAAAATCTGGGCTTCGCGAACACCGGGGAGCTGTTTTTT.

This chain joins TRBV3-1 (or the pseudogene TRBV3-2) and TRBJ2-4; 7 nucleotides match TRBD2. The CDR3 runs 16 residues. CDR1 is LGHDT and CDR2 is YNNKEL in the germline V gene (reference sequence). The V gene end was trimmed by 4 bases and the J gene end by 1 base; junction bases not matched to a gene: 7. CDR3 DNA sequence: TGTGCCAGCAGCCGAACTAGCGACCATGCCAAAAACATTCAGTACTTC. Its translation is CASSRTSDHAKNIQYF.

The chain employs TRBV18 and TRBJ1-5; a weak D match, TRBD1 (5 bases). This CDR3 region has 15 residues. The ends were cut back, 1 base at V and 11 bases at J, with 18 bases in the middle. Germline V CDR1 and CDR2: KGHSH, LQKENI. The CDR3 DNA reads TGTGCCAGCTCACCACAGGGGCGCCTCGAGATGGCCCAGCATTTT. This gives the protein CASSPQGRLEMAQHF.

Here the CDR3 reads CASRGGLAHYNEQFF. CDR3 in DNA: TGTGCCAGCAGGGGAGGACTAGCGCACTACAATGAGCAGTTCTTC. The chain is built from TRBV2 and TRBJ2-1; TRBD2 matches 9 bases. From germline, CDR1 is SNHLY and CDR2 FYNNEI. With 6 bases clipped from V and 3 bases from J, the junction kept 6 bases outside the gene matches. The CDR3 extends over 15 amino acids.

The V and J genes are TRBV4-3 and TRBJ1-6; D unresolved. The CDR3 has 15 residues. With 0 bases removed from V and 7 bases from J, the gap between germline ends came to 10 bases. CDR1 is LGHNA, CDR2 YSLEER, per germline. The CDR3 loop is CASSQDFGGNSPLHF. For the CDR3, the DNA is TGCGCCAGCAGCCAAGACTTTGGCGGCAATTCACCCCTCCACTTT.

CDR3: CASSGGTSGTDTQYF. The CDR3 region has the DNA TGTGCCAGCAGTGGCGGGACTAGCGGGACGGATACGCAGTATTTT. The chain joins TRBV2 to TRBJ2-3, with 13 positions matching TRBD2. Germline lookup yields CDR1 SNHLY and CDR2 FYNNEI. Trimming at V came to 4 bases and at J to 6 bases, leaving 4 bases not matched to a gene. The CDR3 totals 15 residues.

A few counts support this clone. The chain carries TRBV5-1 and TRBJ1-6; tentatively, D is TRBD1 (5 bases). The CDR3 sequence is 14 residues long. CDR1 is SGHRS and CDR2 is YFSETQ in the germline V gene. Trimming shortened V by 1 base and J by 6 bases, and 8 bases separated the two germline ends. CDR3 in amino acids: CASSLRGGNSPLHF. DNA for the CDR3: TGCGCCAGCAGCTTGAGGGGTGGTAATTCACCCCTCCACTTT.

The V call is TRBV25-1, the J call TRBJ1-6, with TRBD1 matching over 7 bases. The ends lost 5 bases at V and 7 bases at J; junction bases unmatched: 8. CDR1 is MGHDK and CDR2 is SYGVNS in the germline V gene. The CDR3 sequence is 15 residues long. CDR3 in DNA: TGTGCCAGCAGTAAACAGGGGTGGGGAAATTCACCCCTCCACTTT. As protein: CASSKQGWGNSPLHF.

The gene calls are TRBV12-2 and TRBJ1-1; TRBD1, the table's D call, lacks a check against the DNA. TRBV12-2 is annotated as a pseudogene. The CDR3 is made up of 18 amino acids. DNA for the CDR3: TGTGCAAGTCGCTTAGTCAACAGGGTCCTGGCCTTAAACACTGAAGCTTTCTTT. Translating gives CASRLVNRVLALNTEAFF.

This clone was seen just once. The V call is TRBV5-1, the J call TRBJ2-1, with TRBD2 identical over 13 bases. Looked up from germline, CDR1 is SGHRS and CDR2 is YFSETQ. The CDR3 covers 14 residues. The J segment lost 8 bases and the V segment lost 4 bases, leaving 3 bases of the junction unmatched. The CDR3 DNA follows: TGCGCCAGCAGCCACGGGACTAGCGGGGATGAGCAGTTCTTC. Its translation is CASSHGTSGDEQFF.

This clone was observed a few times. The chain joins TRBV6-4 to TRBJ2-1, with TRBD2 identical over 10 bases. CDR1 and CDR2 (germline): MRHNA, SNTAGT. This CDR3 region has 16 residues. V lost 0 bases, J lost 7 bases, and 6 bases stayed unmatched. In DNA, the CDR3 is TGTGCCAGCAGTGACTCTGGTAGCGGGGGGAGGAATGAGCAGTTCTTC. It encodes CASSDSGSGGRNEQFF.

V and J are TRBV18 and TRBJ1-1, with 8 bases aligning to TRBD1. There are 14 residues in the CDR3. The germline V gene has CDR1 KGHSH and CDR2 LQKENI. J lost 3 bases, V lost 6 bases, and 6 bases had no gene match. Here the CDR3 reads CASSQQGVDTEAFF. In DNA, the CDR3 is TGTGCCAGCTCGCAACAGGGGGTGGACACTGAAGCTTTCTTT.

The chain joins TRBV7-3 to TRBJ2-5; no reliable D call. This CDR3 is built from 13 residues. Germline V gene sequence: CDR1 SGHTA, CDR2 FQGTGA. V gave up 2 bases and J gave up 4 bases, with 8 bases separating them. CDR3 residues: CASSLGQAETQYF. CDR3 in DNA: TGTGCCAGCAGCTTAGGTCAGGCAGAGACCCAGTACTTC.

The chain combines TRBV12-5 with TRBJ2-1; possible D gene TRBD1, 5 bases. Per the germline V gene, CDR1 is LGHNT and CDR2 is FRNRAP. V was pared by 3 bases and J by 8 bases, with 11 bases between. The CDR3 length is 13 residues. The CDR3 nucleotides read TGTGCTAGTGGTTTAGGGGTTGGCGATGAGCAGTTCTTC. It is translated as CASGLGVGDEQFF.

V is TRBV6-6 and J is TRBJ2-2, with 7 bases matching TRBD2. V was pared by 6 bases and J by 4 bases, with 8 bases of the junction left unmatched. The CDR3 length is 15 residues. Germline assignment: CDR1 MNHNY and CDR2 SVGAGI (reference sequence). DNA for the CDR3: TGTGCCAGCAGCCGAGCGGGGACCTCCACCGGGGAGCTGTTTTTT. This sequence encodes CASSRAGTSTGELFF.

The CDR3 coding sequence is TGTGCCAGCAGCAACGACAACAATGAGCAGTTCTTC. It codes for CASSNDNNEQFF. The chain recombines TRBV2 with TRBJ2-1; D unresolved. The V gene lost 6 bases and the J gene lost 5 bases, with 8 bases spanning the gap. There are 12 residues in the CDR3. In germline, CDR1 is SNHLY, CDR2 FYNNEI.

This chain uses TRBV18 with TRBJ2-6, with 9 bases matching TRBD2. V lost 5 bases, J lost 4 bases, and 3 bases stayed unmatched. The germline V gene encodes CDR1 KGHSH and CDR2 LQKENI. CDR3 size: 15 residues. DNA of the CDR3: TGTGCCAGCTCATCAGGACTAGCGGGGGCCAACGTCCTGACTTTC. Protein product: CASSSGLAGANVLTF.

There are a few counts of this clone. This chain uses TRBV12-3 or TRBV12-4 with TRBJ1-6, with TRBD1 identical over 7 bases. The CDR3 runs to 13 residues. With 8 bases clipped from V and 7 bases from J, the junction kept 5 bases outside the gene matches. The CDR3 loop reads CASQTGVNSPLHF. CDR3 sequence (DNA): TGTGCCAGCCAAACAGGGGTCAATTCACCCCTCCACTTT.

V gene TRBV10-3 combines with J gene TRBJ2-5; D perhaps matches TRBD1 (5 bases). Between the trimmed V and J ends, which lost 1 base and 2 bases, there was a span of 5 bases. CDR3 length equals 13 residues. Germline CDR1 is ENHRY and CDR2 is SYGVKD. In DNA form, the CDR3 reads TGTGCCATCAGTGAGTACAGGCAAGAGACCCAGTACTTC. Encoded protein: CAISEYRQETQYF.

The chain has TRBV6-5 and TRBJ2-3; 10 bases match TRBD2. V lost 3 bases, J lost 2 bases, and 5 bases stayed unmatched. Germline CDR1 and CDR2: MNHEY and SVGAGI. The CDR3 runs 16 residues. CDR3 DNA: TGTGCCAGCAGTTATCGGCTAGCGGGGGCCACAGATACGCAGTATTTT. Translated: CASSYRLAGATDTQYF.

The V and J genes are TRBV18 and TRBJ1-5, with D possibly matching TRBD1 (5 bases). Trimming shortened V by 0 bases and J by 7 bases, and 19 bases separated the two germline ends. The CDR3 runs to 17 residues. CDR1 KGHSH and CDR2 LQKENI come from the germline V gene. The CDR3 loop reads CASSPPSSQGKGQPQHF. In DNA, the CDR3 is TGTGCCAGCTCACCACCGAGCTCGCAGGGTAAGGGGCAGCCCCAGCATTTT.

In its sample, this clone was seen a few times. The V call is TRBV5-1, the J call TRBJ2-7, with 8 bases aligning to TRBD1. Trimming took 2 bases from V and 2 from J; bases not matched to a gene: 3. This CDR3 is 14 amino acids long. Germline V gives CDR1 SGHRS, CDR2 YFSETQ. This CDR3 reads CASSFDRGAYEQYF. The CDR3 coding sequence is TGCGCCAGCAGCTTCGACAGGGGTGCCTACGAGCAGTACTTC.

V usage is TRBV27 and J usage is TRBJ2-1, with 9 bases fitting TRBD2. Germline lookup yields CDR1 MNHEY and CDR2 SMNVEV (reference sequence). J was trimmed by 1 base and V by 4 bases; bases with no gene match: 8. The length of the CDR3 is 17 residues. CDR3 loop: CASSYSGREGSYNEQFF. The CDR3 DNA reads TGTGCCAGCAGTTATAGCGGGAGAGAGGGATCCTACAATGAGCAGTTCTTC.

The rearrangement joins TRBV5-4 to TRBJ2-2; 13 bases match TRBD2. The CDR3 has 16 amino acids. V gave up 2 bases and J gave up 5 bases; unmatched junction bases: 3. Looked up from germline, CDR1 is SGHNT and CDR2 is YYREEE (reference sequence). The CDR3 reads CASSFPGLAGTGELFF. DNA of the CDR3: TGTGCCAGCAGCTTTCCGGGACTAGCGGGGACCGGGGAGCTGTTTTTT.

The rearrangement links TRBV4-2 to TRBJ2-2, with a tentative D call TRBD2 (7 bases). This CDR3 contains 16 residues. V dropped 4 bases and J dropped 7 bases, with 19 bases sitting between them. Germline values: CDR1 LGHNA, CDR2 YNFKEQ. The chain's CDR3 is CASSLQGGGQGGELFF. The DNA of the CDR3 is TGTGCCAGCAGCCTTCAGGGAGGGGGGCAGGGCGGGGAGCTGTTTTTT.